Listed below are T cell receptor beta chains from one sample, sequenced in a study of a mutant IDH1 vaccine in newly diagnosed glioma. The antigens these receptors bind are not known. Clones were read by immunoSEQ multiplex PCR, and TCRdb kept only the in-frame ones, dropping some. The sample lists tens of thousands of clones; 85% to 90% were seen once. Sequenced here: PBMCs, sampled from a glioma patient whose treatment included an IDH1 peptide vaccine. The receptors derive from a man in his forties with glioma. The CDR3 runs from the conserved cysteine through the conserved F or W. The D gene is left open where the match is weak. Some rows have no size entry. The others give once, few or many, or a class for an expanded clone.

cdr3_nt	cdr3_aa	v_call	j_call	clone_size	d_call
TGCAGCGTTATCCCGGGACAGACTTGCTATGGCTACACCTTC	CSVIPGQTCYGYTF	TRBV29-1	TRBJ1-2	-	TRBD1
TGCGCCAGCAGCACCGACCCGGGAACCTCCTACAATGAGCAGTTCTTC	CASSTDPGTSYNEQFF	TRBV5-1	TRBJ2-1	-	-
TGTGCCAGCAGCTTGGACAGGGGTAACGAGCAGTACTTC	CASSLDRGNEQYF	TRBV13	TRBJ2-7	-	TRBD1
TGCGCCAGCAGCTTGGACAGCCTACAAGGAAACACCATATATTTT	CASSLDSLQGNTIYF	TRBV5-1	TRBJ1-3	-	-
TGTGCCAGCAGTTACTCGTTAAATGAGCAGTTCTTC	CASSYSLNEQFF	TRBV6-6	TRBJ2-1	-	-
TGTGCCAGCAGTGAAGGTCTGGGGTTGGGGCCCCAGCATTTT	CASSEGLGLGPQHF	TRBV6-1	TRBJ1-5	-	-
TGTGCCAGCAGTTTATCTCCGGGACTAGTATACTACAATGAGCAGTTCTTC	CASSLSPGLVYYNEQFF	TRBV27	TRBJ2-1	-	TRBD2
TGTGCCAGTAGTCCGGGGGGGACCGATCAGCCCCAGCATTTT	CASSPGGTDQPQHF	TRBV19	TRBJ1-5	-	-
TGTGCCAGCAGTTCGGGACAGGACTATGGCTACACCTTC	CASSSGQDYGYTF	TRBV28	TRBJ1-2	-	TRBD1
TGTGCCAGTAGTACCGCCGGGACAGGGGGTTATAGTGAGCAGTTCTTC	CASSTAGTGGYSEQFF	TRBV19	TRBJ2-1	-	TRBD1
TGTGCCAGCAGCCGAATCAAACTAGCGGGAGAGGACACCGGGGAGCTGTTTTTT	CASSRIKLAGEDTGELFF	TRBV5-5	TRBJ2-2	-	TRBD2
TGCGCCAGCAGCGAAGTCCGGGCCCCGGAGACCCAGTACTTC	CASSEVRAPETQYF	TRBV5-1	TRBJ2-5	-	-
TGCGCCAGCAGCTTCGAGGGCGGGGAGCTGTTTTTT	CASSFEGGELFF	TRBV5-1	TRBJ2-2	-	-
TGTGCCAGCAGCTTAGGGGCGTCGCCAAGAGAGACCCAGTACTTC	CASSLGASPRETQYF	TRBV7-2	TRBJ2-5	-	-
TGTGCCAGCAGCTTATCTCACGGGAGTTTAGATACGCAGTATTTT	CASSLSHGSLDTQYF	TRBV7-3	TRBJ2-3	-	-
TGTGCCATCAGTGAGTCGAAATCGAGACTTAGCACAGATACGCAGTATTTT	CAISESKSRLSTDTQYF	TRBV10-3	TRBJ2-3	-	-
TGTGCCAGCAGTTTGATTCTGGGGGGCTCTGGGGCCAACGTCCTGACTTTC	CASSLILGGSGANVLTF	TRBV27	TRBJ2-6	-	-
TGTGCCAGCAGTTTCGGGCCGGCGGGAGGGTACAATGAGCAGTTCTTC	CASSFGPAGGYNEQFF	TRBV28	TRBJ2-1	-	TRBD2
TGTGCCAGCAGTGAATCCAGCGGGGGAGAGACCCAGTACTTC	CASSESSGGETQYF	TRBV6-1	TRBJ2-5	-	TRBD2
TGTGCCATCCCTGTAGTCCGGGACAGACTAAAAAGTAACTATGGCTACACCTTC	CAIPVVRDRLKSNYGYTF	TRBV21-1	TRBJ1-2	-	-
TGTGCCAGCAGCTTAGACGGATATAATTCACCCCTCCACTTT	CASSLDGYNSPLHF	TRBV11-2	TRBJ1-6	-	-
TGCAGCGTTGAAGTCCGACACCTCAGGGGGGTTTACGAGCAGTACTTC	CSVEVRHLRGVYEQYF	TRBV29-1	TRBJ2-7	-	-
TGTGCCAGCAGCTTAACGGGAAGGACCGGGGAGCTGTTTTTT	CASSLTGRTGELFF	TRBV5-8	TRBJ2-2	once	-
TGTGCCAGCAGCTTAGTGACAGGGGGTAATGAGCAGTTCTTC	CASSLVTGGNEQFF	TRBV7-9	TRBJ2-1	-	TRBD1
TGCGCCAGCAGCTCCCGCCCGGGGGGCGAGCAGTACTTC	CASSSRPGGEQYF	TRBV4-3	TRBJ2-7	-	TRBD2
TGTGCCAGCAGCTTAGATTCAGGTCGCACAGATACGCAGTATTTT	CASSLDSGRTDTQYF	TRBV7-6	TRBJ2-3	-	-
TGTGCCACCAGCAGCTGGACGGAGGGCGGGTTACGGCAGTACTTC	CATSSWTEGGLRQYF	TRBV15	TRBJ2-7	-	-
TGTGCCAGCAGTGAAACTAGCGGGAGGACAGATACGCAGTATTTT	CASSETSGRTDTQYF	TRBV6-4	TRBJ2-3	-	TRBD2
TGTGCCAGCAGTTCCGCAGGGCGGGACCGTGAAAAACTGTTTTTT	CASSSAGRDREKLFF	TRBV28	TRBJ1-4	-	-
TGCAGCGTTCGGCAGTTCACAGATACGCAGTATTTT	CSVRQFTDTQYF	TRBV29-1	TRBJ2-3	-	-
TGTGCCAGTAGTATCAATAGCGGACCCTACAATGAGCAGTTCTTC	CASSINSGPYNEQFF	TRBV19	TRBJ2-1	-	-
TGCGCCAGCAGCCAAGCGGGACAGATAAATGAAAAACTGTTTTTT	CASSQAGQINEKLFF	TRBV4-1	TRBJ1-4	-	TRBD1
TGTGCCTGGCGTAGGAGCCCTGGGGCCAACGTCCTGACTTTC	CAWRRSPGANVLTF	TRBV30	TRBJ2-6	-	-
TGTGCCTGGAGTGAGGGGGCTGACGGCGTAGCTTTCTTT	CAWSEGADGVAFF	TRBV30	TRBJ1-1	-	TRBD1
TGTGCCAGCAGCTTCTTGGTTGCTGGGGCAGATACGCAGTATTTT	CASSFLVAGADTQYF	TRBV7-8	TRBJ2-3	-	-
TGCGCCAGCAGCCAAGTGACCACCCTCAATGAGCAGTTCTTC	CASSQVTTLNEQFF	TRBV4-1	TRBJ2-1	-	-
TGTGCCAGCAGAGGGGGGACGGCGCCAAGCTATGGCTACACCTTC	CASRGGTAPSYGYTF	TRBV28	TRBJ1-2	-	-
TGTGCCAGCAGCTTGGGGACAGCCTACTCTGGGGCCAACGTCCTGACTTTC	CASSLGTAYSGANVLTF	TRBV7-6	TRBJ2-6	-	TRBD1
TGTGCCAGCAGTTACCCCCCCGGGAGGGGCACAGATACGCAGTATTTT	CASSYPPGRGTDTQYF	TRBV27	TRBJ2-3	once	TRBD2
TGTGCCAGCAGTGCCCAGAACTATGGCTACACCTTC	CASSAQNYGYTF	TRBV6-1	TRBJ1-2	-	-
TGTGCCAGCAGGGCGGGACTATCATCCTACAATGAGCAGTTCTTC	CASRAGLSSYNEQFF	TRBV28	TRBJ2-1	-	TRBD2